The next 17 T cell receptor beta chains were all read from a single sample in a study of Ad26.COV2.S vaccination and SARS-CoV-2 variants. Only in-frame clones appear in the TCRdb table, and some are missing; sequencing was by immunoSEQ multiplex PCR. The sample records about 350,000 clones, about 86% being singletons. Treatment given: about 20 received Ad26.COV2.S at low or high dose, single or two shots; about five received placebo; per-sample allocation not given. On day 63 after the first injection, vaccine and placebo recipients gave samples. Sequences were derived from peripheral blood, sampled in a trial of Ad26.COV2.S vaccine versus placebo. Source of these receptors: a person between 18 and 65 years old who received the Ad26.COV2.S COVID-19 vaccine or a placebo.

This clone was recorded only once. The V call is TRBV7-7, the J call TRBJ2-4; D remains ambiguous. Germline CDR1 and CDR2: SSHAT and FNYEAQ (reference sequence). V lost 4 bases and J lost 2, with 12 bases in between. This CDR3 spans 15 amino acids. The CDR3, as DNA: TGTGCCAGCAGCTGCCCCCCTGGGTCCAAAAACATTCAGTACTTC. It translates to CASSCPPGSKNIQYF.

This chain uses TRBV9 with TRBJ2-7; TRBD1 matches at 9 bases. CDR3 length: 14 residues. Germline CDR1 and CDR2: SGDLS and YYNGEE. Germline trimming cut 0 bases from V and 2 bases from J; bases unmatched to any gene: 0. Here the CDR3 DNA reads TGTGCCAGCAGCGTAGGGGACAGGGCCTACGAGCAGTACTTC. Protein sequence: CASSVGDRAYEQYF. Combining the CDR3 with reference TRBV9 and TRBJ2-7 gives the whole variable domain DSGVTQTPKHLITATGQRVTLRCSPRSGDLSVYWYQQSLDQGLQFLIQYYNGEERAKGNILERFSAQQFPDLHSELNLSSLELGDSALYFCASSVGDRAYEQYFGPGTRLTVT.

The chain has TRBV10-1 and TRBJ2-1, with D perhaps matching TRBD2 (5 bases). Germline V gives CDR1 WNHNN, CDR2 SYGVQD (reference sequence). The CDR3 spans 15 residues. Trimming shortened V by 0 bases and J by 6 bases, and 12 bases separated the two germline ends. The CDR3: CASSESAVGANEQFF. The CDR3 nucleotides are TGCGCCAGCAGTGAGTCGGCGGTGGGAGCCAATGAGCAGTTCTTC.

The chain is built from TRBV28 and TRBJ1-2; D ambiguous. CDR1 is MDHEN, CDR2 SYDVKM, per germline. V was shortened by 6 bases and J by 4 bases, with 9 bases between the two germline ends. This CDR3 is built from 12 residues. Here the CDR3 reads CASRDGLYGYTF. CDR3 bases: TGTGCCAGCAGGGACGGTCTCTATGGCTACACCTTC.

For the CDR3, the DNA is TGTGCCAGCTCACCAGGGGGTGATCAGCCCCAGCATTTT. Residues: CASSPGGDQPQHF. V gene TRBV18 combines with J gene TRBJ1-5, with a weak D call TRBD1 (5 bases). CDR3 length: 13 amino acids. The V gene's germline CDR1 is KGHSH and CDR2 LQKENI. V lost 2 bases and J lost 5, with 7 bases in between.

There are a few counts of this clone. This chain connects TRBV6-4 to TRBJ2-7; D is perhaps TRBD1 (6 bases). Germline V gene data show CDR1 as MRHNA and CDR2 as SNTAGT. V was shortened by 2 bases and J by 3 bases, with 20 bases between the two germline ends. This CDR3 spans 17 amino acids. The CDR3 DNA sequence: TGTGCCAGCAGTGACCTCGGGGCGCAGGGGCGCCACTACGAGCAGTACTTC. Its translation is CASSDLGAQGRHYEQYF.

About this clone itself: The sample holds other DNA sequences that translate to the same CDR3. The chain has TRBV7-2 and TRBJ2-7; no definite D call. The germline gives CDR1 SGHTA, CDR2 FQGNSA. Trimming took off 6 bases at V and 6 bases at J, with 12 bases between the two ends. The CDR3 sequence is 12 residues long. DNA for the CDR3: TGTGCCAGCAGTTCGACTTCAGGCGAGCAGTACTTC. Encoded protein: CASSSTSGEQYF.

The rearrangement links TRBV7-9 to TRBJ2-7; 7 bases match TRBD2. This CDR3 spans 14 amino acids. The germline V gene has CDR1 SEHNR and CDR2 FQNEAQ (reference sequence). V gave up 0 bases and J gave up 4 bases; unmatched junction bases: 3. Here the CDR3 reads CASSLAGGPYEQYF. CDR3 DNA: TGTGCCAGCAGCTTAGCGGGAGGGCCGTACGAGCAGTACTTC.

The V gene is TRBV4-2, the J gene TRBJ2-2; D possibly corresponds to TRBD2 (5 bases). Between the trimmed V and J ends, which lost 2 bases and 6 bases, there was a span of 13 bases. Germline V lookup: CDR1 LGHNA, CDR2 YNFKEQ. This CDR3 is 15 amino acids long. CDR3: CASSQPFPGAGELFF. DNA for the CDR3: TGTGCCAGCAGCCAACCATTCCCCGGGGCCGGGGAGCTGTTTTTT.

This chain joins TRBV5-1 and TRBJ2-1, with 10 bases that match TRBD1. Germline V lookup: CDR1 SGHRS, CDR2 YFSETQ. The CDR3 loop spans 16 amino acids. Trimming took 4 bases from V and 7 from J; bases not matched to a gene: 11. Here the CDR3 reads CASSPTTGGAWNEQFF. Here the CDR3 DNA reads TGCGCCAGCAGCCCCACGACAGGGGGCGCTTGGAATGAGCAGTTCTTC.

A single count supports this clone. The CDR3 protein is CASSEAGGAPYYGYTF. The CDR3 DNA reads TGTGCCAGCAGTGAAGCTGGGGGGGCTCCCTACTATGGCTACACCTTC. This chain joins TRBV6-1 and TRBJ1-2, with TRBD1 as a possible D gene (6 bases). V was pared by 0 bases and J by 3 bases, with 14 bases between. Germline CDR1 and CDR2: MNHNS and SASEGT. The CDR3 runs to 16 residues.

This clone was detected only a few times. This chain links TRBV2 with TRBJ2-1; no clear D gene. Germline-derived CDR1 and CDR2 are SNHLY and FYNNEI. Trimming stripped 4 bases from V and 7 bases from J, with 5 bases between. The CDR3 runs 11 residues. This CDR3 is CASSASNEQFF. In DNA, the CDR3 is TGTGCCAGCAGTGCTTCGAATGAGCAGTTCTTC.

V usage is TRBV11-2 and J usage is TRBJ2-7; D call uncertain. V lost 5 bases to trimming and J lost 3 bases, with 17 bases between them. Germline CDR1 SGHAT, CDR2 FQNNGV. The CDR3 length is 15 residues. The CDR3 DNA sequence: TGTGCCAGCAGCCACAACTTTAAGGAAATCTACGAGCAGTACTTC. This gives the protein CASSHNFKEIYEQYF.

This clone was found a few times. The chain is built from TRBV19 and TRBJ2-1; D is undetermined. V was cut by 10 bases and J by 4 bases, with 17 bases left in between. The CDR3 runs 14 residues. Germline V gene lookup returns CDR1 LNHDA and CDR2 SQIVND (reference sequence). The DNA of the CDR3 is TGTGCCACCTCGGACCGGTCATATTACAATGAGCAGTTCTTC. It codes for CATSDRSYYNEQFF.

This clone was detected only a few times. This sequence joins TRBV3-1 (or the pseudogene TRBV3-2) and TRBJ1-5; no reliable D call. V was clipped by 4 bases and J by 6 bases, with 10 bases between them. The CDR3 has 13 residues. Germline V CDR1 and CDR2: LGHDT, YNNKEL (reference sequence). CDR3 loop: CASSLGRFQPQHF. The DNA for the CDR3 is TGTGCCAGCAGCCTTGGACGATTTCAGCCCCAGCATTTT.

The V call is TRBV3-1 (or the pseudogene TRBV3-2), the J call TRBJ1-4; D gene uncertain. The CDR3 is 15 residues long. Germline lookup yields CDR1 LGHDT and CDR2 YNNKEL (reference sequence). Trimming cost V 1 base and J 6 bases, with 12 bases left between them. CDR3 sequence (DNA): TGTGCCAGCAGCCAAGGGGAGGGAGGTTATGAAAAACTGTTTTTT. This encodes CASSQGEGGYEKLFF.

The chain links TRBV18 to TRBJ1-1; no reliable D call. Germline CDR1 KGHSH, CDR2 LQKENI. Between the trimmed V and J ends, which lost 0 bases and 1 base, there was a span of 9 bases. The CDR3 has 15 residues. This CDR3 reads CASSPPGGRNTEAFF. CDR3 nucleotides: TGTGCCAGCTCACCACCGGGCGGAAGGAACACTGAAGCTTTCTTT.